The rows below give T cell receptor beta chains drawn from one sample of a study of OX40 agonist ivuxolimab in advanced cancers. The assay was immunoSEQ multiplex PCR, and TCRdb's table has in-frame clones only and misses some. The table records tens of thousands of clones, roughly nine tenths of them present only once. Sequencing used CD4+ or CD8+ T cells sorted from blood, obtained in a trial of the OX40 agonist ivuxolimab. All receptors derive from an adult with an advanced solid tumor such as melanoma, head and neck, liver or kidney cancer. CDR3s leave out the opening cysteine and the closing phenylalanine or tryptophan. Expanded clones get a size class; other rows say once, few or many, or leave the size out.

v_call: TRBV7-3
clone_size: .
cdr3_aa: ASSLTAGGVTDTQY

v_call: TRBV11-1
clone_size: .
cdr3_aa: ASSLEGPYEQY

v_call: TRBV28
clone_size: .
cdr3_aa: ASSLPVMGSYGYT

v_call: TRBV5-1
clone_size: .
cdr3_aa: ASSPGGGRSSYEQY

v_call: TRBV11-2
clone_size: .
cdr3_aa: ASSSGHSKETQY

v_call: TRBV5-4
clone_size: .
cdr3_aa: ASRDTTNEKLF

v_call: TRBV18
clone_size: .
cdr3_aa: ASSETTNEKLF

v_call: TRBV18
clone_size: .
cdr3_aa: ASSRESEPQH

v_call: TRBV11-3
clone_size: .
cdr3_aa: ASSPGLAGGQETQY

v_call: TRBV5-1
clone_size: .
cdr3_aa: ASSKGLAGGDETQY

v_call: TRBV5-1
clone_size: .
cdr3_aa: ASSLGADSRGPGANVLT

v_call: TRBV10-3
clone_size: .
cdr3_aa: AISEREGPYEQY

v_call: TRBV11-2
clone_size: .
cdr3_aa: ASRLPGQGSAYEQY

v_call: TRBV19
clone_size: few
cdr3_aa: ASRLEQADTQY

v_call: TRBV6-6
clone_size: .
cdr3_aa: ASSVTPGNEKLF

v_call: TRBV6-1
clone_size: .
cdr3_aa: ASSEMWAGYEAF

v_call: TRBV5-1
clone_size: .
cdr3_aa: ASSLGDTQY

v_call: TRBV27
clone_size: .
cdr3_aa: ASRERTGTTGELF

v_call: TRBV5-6
clone_size: once
cdr3_aa: ASSPRGLDEQY